Detailed here is one T cell receptor beta chain. These data belong to a study of blood T cells in healthy people across ages. A J-beta primer mix and a sample-barcoded 5' primer were used in a second PCR of roughly 7 to 12 cycles. TCRdb recomputed calls from the 5' RACE reads with MiXCR, one row per CDR3 protein. The sample has over 1,200,000 distinct CDR3 sequences; roughly 64% are singletons. CDR3 length equals 18 residues. Germline V gene data show CDR1 as MNHEY and CDR2 as SMNVEV (reference sequence). Material: blood. The clonotype originates from a man younger than 30 in good health. V usage is TRBV27 and J usage is TRBJ2-5, with 10 bases fitting TRBD1. The J call may be mistaken, given a closer DNA end match to TRBJ2-7. In DNA, the CDR3 is TGTGCCAGCAGTCCGGTGGACATCAGACAGGGGGCTTCCTACGAGCAGTACTTC. Translation: CASSPVDIRQGASYEQYF.